This entry features one T cell receptor (beta chain) sequence. As yet, its antigen is unknown. At the DNA level, this CDR3 is encoded by other sequences in the same sample as well. This sample was taken from a study of T cell responses to AZD1222 COVID-19 vaccine. Whole-study results and caveats: Targets within unmutated variant regions were reportedly found for nearly half of spike-specific TCRs. Only a handful of AZD1222 recipients tested seropositive at baseline. Sampled repertoires all dated from after the peak T cell response. White British donors predominated, females outnumbered males, and clonal diversity was possibly underestimated.

Using immunoSEQ multiplex PCR, the repertoire was profiled, and TCRdb retains in-frame clones only, with some absent. The sample has 100,000 to 150,000 clones; 70% to 90% are singletons. With V trimmed by 6 bases and J by 4 bases, 10 bases remained unmatched. Germline V lookup: CDR1 MNHEY, CDR2 SVGEGT. The CDR3 is 16 amino acids. The rearrangement uses TRBV6-2 or TRBV6-3 and TRBJ2-3; 10 bases are a match to TRBD2. The sequenced sample was peripheral blood, obtained on day 0 of AZD1222 vaccination. This sequence originates from an adult in good health. CDR3 in amino acids: CASSPLPSGGADTQYF. The CDR3 region has the DNA TGTGCCAGCAGCCCTCTTCCTAGCGGGGGAGCAGATACGCAGTATTTT.